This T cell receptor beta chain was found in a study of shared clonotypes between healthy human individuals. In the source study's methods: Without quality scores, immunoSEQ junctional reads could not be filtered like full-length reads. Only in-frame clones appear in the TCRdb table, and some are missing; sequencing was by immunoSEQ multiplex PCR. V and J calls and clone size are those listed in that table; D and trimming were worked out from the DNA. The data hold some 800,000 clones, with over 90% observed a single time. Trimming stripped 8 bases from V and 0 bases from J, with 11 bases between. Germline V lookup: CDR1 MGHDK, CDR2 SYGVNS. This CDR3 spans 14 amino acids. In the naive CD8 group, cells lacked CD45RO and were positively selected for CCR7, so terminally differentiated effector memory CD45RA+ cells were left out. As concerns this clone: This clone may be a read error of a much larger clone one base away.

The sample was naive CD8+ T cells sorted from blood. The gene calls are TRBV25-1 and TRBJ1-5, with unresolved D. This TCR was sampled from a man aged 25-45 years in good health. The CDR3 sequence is CASPPGYSNQPQHF. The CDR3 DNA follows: TGTGCCAGCCCCCCGGGGTATAGCAATCAGCCCCAGCATTTT. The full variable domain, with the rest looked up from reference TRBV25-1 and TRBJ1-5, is EADIYQTPRYLVIGTGKKITLECSQTMGHDKMYWYQQDPGMELHLIHYSYGVNSTEKGDLSSESTVSRIRTEHFPLTLESARPSHTSQYLCASPPGYSNQPQHFGDGTRLSIL.